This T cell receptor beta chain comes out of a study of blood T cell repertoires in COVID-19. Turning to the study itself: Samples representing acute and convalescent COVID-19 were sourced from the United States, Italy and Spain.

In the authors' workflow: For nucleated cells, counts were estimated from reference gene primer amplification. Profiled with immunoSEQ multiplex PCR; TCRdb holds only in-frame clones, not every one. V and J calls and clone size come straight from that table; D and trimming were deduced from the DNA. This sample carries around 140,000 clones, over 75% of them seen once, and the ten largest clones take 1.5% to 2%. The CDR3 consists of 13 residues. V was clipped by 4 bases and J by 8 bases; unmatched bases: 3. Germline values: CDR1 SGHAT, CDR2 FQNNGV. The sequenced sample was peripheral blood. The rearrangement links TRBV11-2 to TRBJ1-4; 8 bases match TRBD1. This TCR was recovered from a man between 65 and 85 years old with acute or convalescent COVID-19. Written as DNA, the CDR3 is TGTGCCAGCAGCTACAGACAGGGGGAAAAACTGTTTTTT. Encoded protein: CASSYRQGEKLFF.